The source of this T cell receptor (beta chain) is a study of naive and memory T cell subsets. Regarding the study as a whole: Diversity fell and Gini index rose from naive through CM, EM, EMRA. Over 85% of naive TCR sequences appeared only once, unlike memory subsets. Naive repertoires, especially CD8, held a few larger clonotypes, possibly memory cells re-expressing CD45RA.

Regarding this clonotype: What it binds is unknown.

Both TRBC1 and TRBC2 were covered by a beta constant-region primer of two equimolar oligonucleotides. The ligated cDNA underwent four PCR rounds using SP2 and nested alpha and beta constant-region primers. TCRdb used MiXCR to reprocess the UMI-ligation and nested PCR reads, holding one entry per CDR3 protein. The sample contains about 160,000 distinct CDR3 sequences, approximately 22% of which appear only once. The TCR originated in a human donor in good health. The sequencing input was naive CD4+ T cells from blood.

CDR3 DNA: TGCAGTGCTAGTTGGGGGGCGTTGACCGGGGAGCTGTTTTTT. This sequence encodes CSASWGALTGELFF. The chain links TRBV20-1 to TRBJ2-2; D is possibly TRBD1 or TRBD2 (6 bases each). The CDR3 loop spans 14 amino acids. Germline V CDR1 and CDR2: DFQATT, SNEGSKA (reference sequence). The V gene lost 3 bases and the J gene lost 5 bases, with 13 bases spanning the gap.